A single sample is the source of the 6 T cell receptor beta chains below, sequenced in a study of shared clonotypes between healthy human individuals. TCRdb's copy holds only in-frame clones and misses some; the assay was immunoSEQ multiplex PCR. The profile shows about 2.4 million clones, more than 85% of them singletons. Material for sequencing was naive CD4+ T cells from PBMCs. Documented subset: CD45RA+ positively selected. These receptors were obtained from a man between 18 and 29 years old in good health. Some clones in this sample may be carry-over from other donors' samples.

The rearrangement uses TRBV27 and TRBJ1-5, with 8 bases that match TRBD1. The CDR3 has 15 residues. Germline V gene lookup returns CDR1 MNHEY and CDR2 SMNVEV (reference sequence). The junction had 4 bases not matched to a gene; V was cut back by 0 bases and J by 6 bases. The CDR3 region is CASSLSAGGPQPQHF. CDR3 nucleotide sequence: TGTGCCAGCAGTTTATCGGCAGGGGGCCCTCAGCCCCAGCATTTT.

This chain links TRBV5-4 with TRBJ2-7; tentative D call: TRBD1 (7 bases). This CDR3 has 12 amino acids. Trimming removed 4 bases from V and 6 bases from J, with 11 bases in between. Germline CDR1 is SGHNT and CDR2 is YYREEE (reference sequence). The CDR3 sequence: CASSDQGGEQYF. DNA for the CDR3: TGTGCCAGCAGCGACCAGGGGGGCGAGCAGTACTTC.

V is TRBV19 and J is TRBJ2-7; 8 positions agree with TRBD2. V dropped 5 bases and J dropped 5; count of bases not matched to a gene: 11. This CDR3 comprises 15 residues. The germline CDR1 and CDR2 sequences are LNHDA and SQIVND (reference sequence). Here the CDR3 reads CASSFSGRGVHEQYF. CDR3 nucleotide sequence: TGTGCCAGTAGTTTTTCCGGGAGGGGTGTTCACGAGCAGTACTTC.

Worth noting for this clone: Other nucleotide sequences from this sample produce the same CDR3. The genes are TRBV15 and TRBJ2-7; no firm D call. V was trimmed by 0 bases and J by 2 bases, leaving 5 bases between them. CDR1 and CDR2 (germline): LNHNV, YYDKDF (reference sequence). The CDR3 sequence is 13 residues long. The CDR3 protein is CATSRDGPYEQYF. CDR3 in DNA: TGTGCCACCAGCAGAGATGGGCCCTACGAGCAGTACTTC.

V usage is TRBV5-4 and J usage is TRBJ2-1; 14 positions agree with TRBD2. J gave up 6 bases and V 3 bases, and 5 bases lay outside the gene matches. The CDR3 is 16 amino acids. CDR1 SGHNT and CDR2 YYREEE come from the germline V gene (reference sequence). The CDR3, as DNA: TGTGCCAGCAGCTGGGGGACTAGCGGGAGCCCCAATGAGCAGTTCTTC. Its protein is CASSWGTSGSPNEQFF.

This chain connects TRBV11-2 to TRBJ2-2, with no clear D. Trimming shortened V by 4 bases and J by 9 bases, and 12 bases separated the two germline ends. The CDR3 spans 13 residues. The germline V gene encodes CDR1 SGHAT and CDR2 FQNNGV. CDR3 nucleotides: TGTGCCAGCAGCTCCATCACCCACCGGGAGCTGTTTTTT. Translating gives CASSSITHRELFF.